Listed here are 15 T cell receptor beta chains from one sample, sequenced in a study of blood T cell repertoires in COVID-19. Sequencing was performed with immunoSEQ multiplex PCR; in TCRdb, only in-frame clones are kept and a portion is missing. Of 190,000 or so clones in the sample, less than 85% were seen once. Sequencing input: peripheral blood. These receptors were collected from a man aged 45-65 years who had recovered from COVID-19.

This chain's CDR3 is CASSMALAEGDTQYF. As DNA, the CDR3 is TGTGCCAGCAGCATGGCTCTAGCGGAAGGGGATACGCAGTATTTT. This chain uses TRBV5-6 with TRBJ2-3, with 7 nucleotides matching TRBD2. The CDR3 spans 15 residues. Germline V lookup: CDR1 SGHDT, CDR2 YYEEEE. The junction had 11 bases not matched to a gene; V was cut back by 4 bases and J by 6 bases.

In this sample, this clone turned up once. The chain recombines TRBV10-3 with TRBJ2-1, with a tentative D call TRBD1 (9 bases). This CDR3 region has 15 residues. V was cut by 11 bases and J by 11 bases, with 28 bases left in between. Per germline, CDR1 ENHRY and CDR2 SYGVKD. The CDR3: CAGGTGGTAGGQQFF. CDR3 nucleotides: TGTGCCGGAGGAACAGGGGGCACTGCGGGAGGCCAGCAGTTCTTC.

The chain recombines TRBV24-1 with TRBJ2-1; the match to TRBD2 covers 10 bases. The CDR3 covers 16 residues. V shed 12 bases and J 9 bases; nucleotides not matched to a gene: 19. The V gene's germline CDR1 is KGHDR and CDR2 SFDVKD. As DNA, the CDR3 is TGTGCCCCCAACCTTCAGCCTAGCGGGAGACCTGGTGAGCAGTTCTTC. This gives the protein CAPNLQPSGRPGEQFF.

J is TRBJ2-7 and V is TRBV28; 7 bases align to TRBD2. The CDR3 covers 14 residues. V lost 5 bases and J lost 5; bases outside the gene matches: 9. Germline V lookup: CDR1 MDHEN, CDR2 SYDVKM. Written as DNA, the CDR3 is TGTGCCAGCAGTGTGGGGGGGATCCGAGACGAGCAGTACTTC. This gives the protein CASSVGGIRDEQYF.

The rearrangement joins TRBV6-5 to TRBJ1-4; possible D gene TRBD1, 6 bases. The V end was cut by 5 bases, the J end by 5 bases, with 9 bases between. CDR3 size: 13 residues. From germline, CDR1 is MNHEY and CDR2 SVGAGI. CDR3 DNA: TGTGCCAGCAGTAGGACAGAGAATGAAAAACTGTTTTTT. It codes for CASSRTENEKLFF.

The chain employs TRBV11-1 and TRBJ1-1; the D is unclear. Germline V lookup: CDR1 SGHAT, CDR2 FQDESV (reference sequence). This CDR3 spans 12 amino acids. Trimming pared 2 bases from V and 6 bases from J, leaving 7 bases between. The CDR3 DNA sequence: TGTGCCAGCAGCTTATCCCCCTCTGAAGCTTTCTTT. Amino acids: CASSLSPSEAFF.

This chain connects TRBV3-1 (or the pseudogene TRBV3-2) to TRBJ1-4; unclear D gene. The germline gives CDR1 LGHDT, CDR2 YNNKEL (reference sequence). V lost 0 bases, J lost 0 bases, and 17 bases lay in between. The CDR3 is 19 residues long. The CDR3 loop reads CASSQDWRGSPATNEKLFF. CDR3 coding DNA: TGTGCCAGCAGCCAAGATTGGAGAGGGTCCCCCGCAACTAATGAAAAACTGTTTTTT.

This clone appeared once. The V and J genes are TRBV3-1 (or the pseudogene TRBV3-2) and TRBJ2-1, with D possibly being TRBD2 (5 bases). V lost 2 bases and J 6 bases, leaving 8 bases between the germline ends. This CDR3 has 13 residues. CDR1 is LGHDT, CDR2 YNNKEL, per germline (reference sequence). CDR3 nucleotides: TGTGCCAGCAGCCAACGGGGAATCAATGAGCAGTTCTTC. This gives the protein CASSQRGINEQFF.

This clone has only a few counts. The chain employs TRBV9 and TRBJ2-1; TRBD2 matches 10 bases. The germline CDR1 and CDR2 sequences are SGDLS and YYNGEE. CDR3 size: 19 residues. V lost 4 bases, J lost 5 bases, and 18 bases stayed unmatched. CDR3 nucleotides: TGTGCCAGCAGCCCGATATTTTCTAGCGGGAGTGCGGTTCACAATGAGCAGTTCTTC. Translated: CASSPIFSSGSAVHNEQFF.

This clone was seen more than once but under ten times. V gene TRBV5-4 combines with J gene TRBJ2-7; 7 bases align to TRBD1. CDR3 length: 14 amino acids. Trimming removed 2 bases from V and 5 bases from J; junction bases left unmatched: 7. Germline assignment: CDR1 SGHNT and CDR2 YYREEE (reference sequence). Written as DNA, the CDR3 is TGTGCCAGCAGCTTAACCGGGACAGTTGACGAGCAGTACTTC. This codes for CASSLTGTVDEQYF.

The J gene is TRBJ2-3, the V gene TRBV9; TRBD2 matches at 10 bases. The ends lost 4 bases at V and 3 bases at J; junction bases unmatched: 11. Germline values: CDR1 SGDLS, CDR2 YYNGEE. The CDR3 covers 17 residues. CDR3 residues: CASSSPSGSDLTDTQYF. CDR3 DNA: TGTGCCAGCAGCTCTCCTAGCGGGAGCGATCTGACAGATACGCAGTATTTT.

This chain joins TRBV5-4 and TRBJ2-4; 9 nucleotides match TRBD1. The CDR3 length is 16 residues. Germline CDR1 reads SGHNT; CDR2 reads YYREEE (reference sequence). Trimming at V came to 4 bases and at J to 4 bases, leaving 9 bases not matched to a gene. In nucleotides, the CDR3 is TGTGCCAGCAGCGATTTTACCGGGACAGGGAAAAACATTCAGTACTTC. Translation: CASSDFTGTGKNIQYF.

This clone occurred once. CDR3 nucleotide sequence: TGTGCCAGTAGTATAACTAGCGGGACAACAGATACGCAGTATTTT. Amino acids: CASSITSGTTDTQYF. The chain combines TRBV19 with TRBJ2-3; 10 bases are a match to TRBD2. V lost 2 bases and J lost 3; bases outside the gene matches: 2. Germline CDR1 is LNHDA and CDR2 is SQIVND (reference sequence). CDR3 length equals 15 residues.

Only a few counts were recorded for this clone. CDR3 nucleotide sequence: TGTGCCAGCAGCTTACAACAGGGGTTGACAGATACGCAGTATTTT. Its protein product is CASSLQQGLTDTQYF. The chain joins TRBV7-2 to TRBJ2-3; 7 bases match TRBD1. CDR1 is SGHTA, CDR2 FQGNSA, per germline. The CDR3 length is 15 residues. Trimming at V came to 2 bases and at J to 3 bases, leaving 5 bases not matched to a gene.

For the CDR3, the DNA is TGTGCCAGCAGCTTAACGGCAAATCGCCCCTACAATGAGCAGTTCTTC. Protein sequence: CASSLTANRPYNEQFF. The genes are TRBV7-3 and TRBJ2-1; D is ambiguous. CDR3 length: 16 residues. Trimming pared 0 bases from V and 2 bases from J, leaving 11 bases between. CDR1 is SGHTA, CDR2 FQGTGA, per germline. The full variable domain, completed using reference TRBV7-3 and TRBJ2-1, is GAGVSQTPSNKVTEKGKYVELRCDPISGHTALYWYRQSLGQGPEFLIYFQGTGAADDSGLPNDRFFAVRPEGSVSTLKIQRTERGDSAVYLCASSLTANRPYNEQFFGPGTRLTVL.